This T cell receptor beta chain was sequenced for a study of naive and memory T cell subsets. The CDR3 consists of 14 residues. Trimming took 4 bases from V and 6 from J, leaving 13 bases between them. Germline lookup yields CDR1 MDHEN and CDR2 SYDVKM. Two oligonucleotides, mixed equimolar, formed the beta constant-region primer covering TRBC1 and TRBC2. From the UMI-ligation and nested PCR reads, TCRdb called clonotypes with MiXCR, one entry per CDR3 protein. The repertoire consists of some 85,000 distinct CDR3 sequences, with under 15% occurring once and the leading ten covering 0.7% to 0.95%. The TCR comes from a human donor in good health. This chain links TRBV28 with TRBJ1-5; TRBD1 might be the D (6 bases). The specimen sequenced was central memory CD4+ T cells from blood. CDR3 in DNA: TGTGCCAGCAGTTCAGATACAGGGAGTCAGCCCCAGCATTTT. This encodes CASSSDTGSQPQHF. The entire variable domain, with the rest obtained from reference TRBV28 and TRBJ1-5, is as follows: DVKVTQSSRYLVKRTGEKVFLECVQDMDHENMFWYRQDPGLGLRLIYFSYDVKMKEKGDIPEGYSVSREKKERFSLILESASTNQTSMYLCASSSDTGSQPQHFGDGTRLSIL.